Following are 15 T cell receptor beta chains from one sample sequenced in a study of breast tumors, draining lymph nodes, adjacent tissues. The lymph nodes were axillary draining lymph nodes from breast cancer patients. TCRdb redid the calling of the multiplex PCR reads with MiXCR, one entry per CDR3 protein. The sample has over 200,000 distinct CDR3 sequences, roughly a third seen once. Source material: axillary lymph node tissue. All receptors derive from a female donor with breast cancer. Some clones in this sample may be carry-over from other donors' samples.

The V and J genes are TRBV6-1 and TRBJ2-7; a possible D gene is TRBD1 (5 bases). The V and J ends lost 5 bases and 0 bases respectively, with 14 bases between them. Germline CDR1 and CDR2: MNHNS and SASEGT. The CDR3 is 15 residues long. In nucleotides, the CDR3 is TGTGCCAGCAGTCTTGGGTCTAGGGGCTCCTACGAGCAGTACTTC. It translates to CASSLGSRGSYEQYF.

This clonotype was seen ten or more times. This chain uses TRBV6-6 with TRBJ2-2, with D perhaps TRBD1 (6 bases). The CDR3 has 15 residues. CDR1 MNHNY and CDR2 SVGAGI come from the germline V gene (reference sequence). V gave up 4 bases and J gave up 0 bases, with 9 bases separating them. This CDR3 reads CASSSRQANTGELFF. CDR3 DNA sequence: TGTGCCAGCAGTTCCCGACAGGCGAACACCGGGGAGCTGTTTTTT.

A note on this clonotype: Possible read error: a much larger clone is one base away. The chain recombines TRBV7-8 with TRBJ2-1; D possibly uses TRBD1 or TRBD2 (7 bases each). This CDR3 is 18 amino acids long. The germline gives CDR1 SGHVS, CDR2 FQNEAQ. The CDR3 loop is CVSRGRLAERGSYNEQFF. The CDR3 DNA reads TGTGTCAGCAGGGGGAGGCTAGCGGAGAGAGGCTCCTACAATGAGCAGTTCTTC.

For the CDR3, the DNA is TGTGCCAGCAGTCACACAGTCAATCAGCCCCAGCATTTT. Translated: CASSHTVNQPQHF. This sequence joins TRBV6-6 and TRBJ1-5, with no clear D. CDR1 is MNHNY and CDR2 is SVGAGI in the germline V gene (reference sequence). Trimming took 5 bases from V and 3 from J, leaving 8 bases between them. The CDR3 length is 13 residues.

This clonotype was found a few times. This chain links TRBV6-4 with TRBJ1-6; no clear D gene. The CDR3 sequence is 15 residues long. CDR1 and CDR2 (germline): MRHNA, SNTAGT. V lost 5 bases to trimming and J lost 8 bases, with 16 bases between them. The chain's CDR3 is CASSQSGGRYSPLHF. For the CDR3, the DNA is TGTGCCAGCAGTCAATCGGGCGGCAGGTATTCACCCCTCCACTTT.

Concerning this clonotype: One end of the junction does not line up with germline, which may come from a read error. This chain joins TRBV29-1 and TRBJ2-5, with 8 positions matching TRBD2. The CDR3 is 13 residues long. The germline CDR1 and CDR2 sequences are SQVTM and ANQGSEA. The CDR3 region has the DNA TGCAGCGTTGAGGAGGGACTAGAAGAGACCCAGCACTTC. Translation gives CSVEEGLEETQHF.

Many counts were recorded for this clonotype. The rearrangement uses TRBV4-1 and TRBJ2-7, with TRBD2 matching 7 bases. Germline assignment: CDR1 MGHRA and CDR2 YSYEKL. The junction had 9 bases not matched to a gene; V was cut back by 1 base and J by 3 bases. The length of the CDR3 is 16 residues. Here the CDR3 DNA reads TGCGCCAGCAGCCAAGTTTTCAGCGGGAACCACTACGAGCAGTACTTC. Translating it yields CASSQVFSGNHYEQYF.

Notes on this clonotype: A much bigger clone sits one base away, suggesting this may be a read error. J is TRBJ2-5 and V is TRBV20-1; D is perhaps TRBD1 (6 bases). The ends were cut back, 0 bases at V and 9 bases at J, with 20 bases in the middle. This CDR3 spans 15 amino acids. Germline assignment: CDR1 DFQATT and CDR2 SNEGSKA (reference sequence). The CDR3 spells CSARDGGQITEAQYF. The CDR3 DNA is TGCAGTGCTAGAGATGGGGGACAAATAACCGAGGCCCAGTACTTC.

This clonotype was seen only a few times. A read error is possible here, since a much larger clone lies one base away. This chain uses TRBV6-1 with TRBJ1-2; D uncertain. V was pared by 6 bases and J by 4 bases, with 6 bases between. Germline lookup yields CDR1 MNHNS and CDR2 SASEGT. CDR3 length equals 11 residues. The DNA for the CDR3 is TGTGCCAGCAGACCTATCTATGGCTACACCTTC. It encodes CASRPIYGYTF.

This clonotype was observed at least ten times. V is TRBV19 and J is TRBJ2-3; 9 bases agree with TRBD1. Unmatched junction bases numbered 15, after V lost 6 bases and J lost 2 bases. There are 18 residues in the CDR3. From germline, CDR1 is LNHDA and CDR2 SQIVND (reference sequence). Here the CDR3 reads CASSPIPGQGHITDTQYF. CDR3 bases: TGTGCCAGTAGCCCAATCCCGGGACAGGGACACATCACAGATACGCAGTATTTT.

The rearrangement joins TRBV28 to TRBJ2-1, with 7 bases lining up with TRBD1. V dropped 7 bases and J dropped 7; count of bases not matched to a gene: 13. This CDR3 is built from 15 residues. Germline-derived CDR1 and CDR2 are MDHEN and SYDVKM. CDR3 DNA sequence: TGTGCCAGCACCGTTGACAGGGACAACAGGAATGAGCAGTTCTTC. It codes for CASTVDRDNRNEQFF.

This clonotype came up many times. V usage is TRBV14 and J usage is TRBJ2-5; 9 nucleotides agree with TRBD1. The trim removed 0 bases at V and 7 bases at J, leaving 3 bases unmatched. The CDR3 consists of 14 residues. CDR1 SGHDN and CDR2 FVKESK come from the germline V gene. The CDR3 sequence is CASSQDGQGTTQYF. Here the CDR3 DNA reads TGTGCCAGCAGCCAAGACGGACAGGGGACGACCCAGTACTTC.

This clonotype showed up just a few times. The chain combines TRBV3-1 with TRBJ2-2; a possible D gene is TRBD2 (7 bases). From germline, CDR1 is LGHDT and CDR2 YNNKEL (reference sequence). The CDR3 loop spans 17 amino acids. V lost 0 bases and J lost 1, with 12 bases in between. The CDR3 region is CASSQDRGRVNTGELFF. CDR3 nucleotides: TGTGCCAGCAGCCAAGATAGGGGGAGGGTGAACACCGGGGAGCTGTTTTTT.

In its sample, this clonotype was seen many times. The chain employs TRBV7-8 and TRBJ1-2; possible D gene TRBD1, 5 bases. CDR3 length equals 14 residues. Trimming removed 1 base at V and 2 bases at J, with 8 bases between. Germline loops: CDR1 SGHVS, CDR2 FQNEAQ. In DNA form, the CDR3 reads TGTGCCAGCAGCTTAGGGGGACGGAACTATGGCTACACCTTC. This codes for CASSLGGRNYGYTF.

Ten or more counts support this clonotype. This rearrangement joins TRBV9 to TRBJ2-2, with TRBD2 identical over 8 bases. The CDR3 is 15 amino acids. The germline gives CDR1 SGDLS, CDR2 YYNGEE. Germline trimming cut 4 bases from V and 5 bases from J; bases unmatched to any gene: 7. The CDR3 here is CASSIRGGGTGELFF. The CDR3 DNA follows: TGTGCCAGCAGCATCCGGGGGGGGGGAACCGGGGAGCTGTTTTTT.